This TCR beta chain stems from a study of shared clonotypes between healthy human individuals. All donors qualified as healthy HIV-negative adults and had experienced no recent acute infections or vaccinations. All donors were Caucasian adults living in Nashville, Tennessee. Germline CDR1 and CDR2: MDHEN and SYDVKM. The trim removed 11 bases at V and 1 base at J, leaving 5 bases unmatched. This CDR3 contains 14 residues. Replicate PCRs run on unsorted PBMC used around 0.3 ug DNA, which was approximately 29,000 T cell genomes. Per the original methods: In the immunoSEQ data, sequences were junction-only and lacked quality scores, so filtering differed. Assay used: immunoSEQ multiplex PCR; TCRdb lists only in-frame clones, some missing. D and trimming were read from the DNA, whereas the V and J calls and clone size are those reported in that table. Of some 450,000 clones in the sample, 60% to 80% were seen once.

The chain carries TRBV28 and TRBJ2-4; 10 bases map to TRBD2. The TCR was taken from a woman aged 40-49 years in good health. Some clones in this sample may be carry-over from other donors' samples. Specimen: PBMCs. CDR3 in amino acids: CAAQAGGAKNIQYF. CDR3 DNA sequence: TGTGCCGCCCAAGCGGGAGGGGCCAAAAACATTCAGTACTTC.